These 7 T cell receptor beta chains were all obtained from the same sample, sequenced in a study of T-cell reconstitution after alpha-beta-depleted transplantation in children. Preparation of the TCRbeta library was carried out with unique molecular identifiers. TCRdb itself ran the PCR reads through MiXCR, one entry per CDR3 protein. The sample has 490,000 or so distinct CDR3 sequences, roughly 10% seen once. The material sequenced was PBMCs, taken before TCRalphabeta/CD19-depleted stem cell transplant. The source is a child between 2 and 9 years old with inherited bone marrow failure, due to receive a stem cell transplant.

In its sample, this clonotype was seen many times. The rearrangement links TRBV27 to TRBJ1-1; D is possibly TRBD1 (5 bases). Trimming shortened V by 2 bases and J by 1 base, and 11 bases separated the two germline ends. This CDR3 comprises 15 residues. Germline loops: CDR1 MNHEY, CDR2 SMNVEV (reference sequence). As DNA, the CDR3 is TGTGCCAGCAGTTTAGCGGGGGTCGCGAACACTGAAGCTTTCTTT. Translated, it gives CASSLAGVANTEAFF.

Ten or more counts support this clonotype. The chain joins TRBV5-5 to TRBJ2-1; 16 bases are a match to TRBD2. The CDR3 covers 17 residues. Germline V lookup: CDR1 SGHKS, CDR2 YYEKEE (reference sequence). V was pared by 5 bases and J by 8 bases, with 10 bases of the junction left unmatched. DNA of the CDR3: TGTGCCAGCAGTTGGCCGGGACTAGCGGGAGGGTTCGATGAGCAGTTCTTC. Translating it yields CASSWPGLAGGFDEQFF.

This clonotype was recorded many times. The chain is built from TRBV25-1 and TRBJ2-7, with D perhaps TRBD1 (6 bases). Per the germline V gene, CDR1 is MGHDK and CDR2 is SYGVNS. V shed 2 bases and J shed 2 bases, with 10 bases lying between them. The CDR3 runs to 14 residues. The CDR3 is CASSEVGTPYEQYF. The CDR3 coding sequence is TGTGCCAGCAGTGAAGTGGGGACACCCTACGAGCAGTACTTC.

This clonotype was counted many times. The chain combines TRBV11-2 with TRBJ2-5; TRBD2 is a possible D gene (5 bases). The CDR3 sequence is 16 residues long. The ends were cut back, 2 bases at V and 5 bases at J, with 18 bases in the middle. From germline, CDR1 is SGHAT and CDR2 FQNNGV. CDR3 DNA sequence: TGTGCCAGCAGCTTACAATCAGCGGCGCGTTTGGAGACCCAGTACTTC. Amino acid sequence: CASSLQSAARLETQYF.

This clonotype was seen at least ten times. The chain couples TRBV18 to TRBJ2-7; 12 nucleotides align to TRBD2. The CDR3 consists of 17 residues. Germline V gene data show CDR1 as KGHSH and CDR2 as LQKENI. The V and J ends lost 1 base and 5 bases, in that order; junction bases with no gene match: 9. CDR3 in DNA: TGTGCCAGCTCACCACAGACTAGCGGGAGTGGAGTCGACGAGCAGTACTTC. As protein: CASSPQTSGSGVDEQYF.

At least ten counts were recorded for this clonotype. The CDR3 DNA follows: TGTGCCAGCAGTTACTCAACTAGCGGGAGGGCTTACGAGCAGTACTTC. Amino acid sequence: CASSYSTSGRAYEQYF. The rearrangement joins TRBV6-5 to TRBJ2-7; the match to TRBD2 covers 13 bases. V was pared by 0 bases and J by 4 bases, with 3 bases of the junction left unmatched. The CDR3 consists of 16 residues. From germline, CDR1 is MNHEY and CDR2 SVGAGI.

The chain has TRBV19 and TRBJ2-4, with D tentatively TRBD2 (6 bases). This CDR3 has 12 amino acids. Per germline, CDR1 LNHDA and CDR2 SQIVND (reference sequence). Trimming removed 3 bases from V and 7 bases from J, with 7 bases in between. This CDR3 is CASSIGGNIQYF. In DNA form, the CDR3 reads TGTGCCAGTAGTATTGGAGGGAACATTCAGTACTTC. The entire variable domain, with the rest obtained from reference TRBV19 and TRBJ2-4, is as follows: DGGITQSPKYLFRKEGQNVTLSCEQNLNHDAMYWYRQDPGQGLRLIYYSQIVNDFQKGDIAEGYSVSREKKESFPLTVTSAQKNPTAFYLCASSIGGNIQYFGAGTRLSVL.